These T cell receptor beta chains were read from a single sample in a study of blood T cells in healthy people across ages. TCRdb reanalysed the 5' RACE reads using MiXCR and keeps one entry per CDR3 protein. The data hold roughly 680,000 distinct CDR3 sequences, with more than 20% observed a single time. Source material: blood. These TCRs come from a man between 65 and 79 years old in good health. The CDR3 runs from the conserved cysteine through the conserved F or W. The D gene is left open where the match is weak. Clone size is shown for a subset of rows, as once, few, many or a class of expanded clone.

J	V	D	size	CDR3	DNA
TRBJ2-5	TRBV5-1	-	few	CASSPGLQGQETQYF	TGCGCCAGCTCGCCGGGTCTTCAAGGCCAAGAGACCCAGTACTTC
TRBJ2-2	TRBV12-3/TRBV12-4	-	few	CASSYGTIGELFF	TGTGCCAGCAGTTATGGGACAATCGGGGAGCTGTTTTTT
TRBJ2-2	TRBV5-1	TRBD1	few	CASSPQTGGSGEPFF	TGCGCCAGCAGCCCTCAGACAGGGGGTTCCGGGGAGCCGTTTTTT
TRBJ2-2	TRBV12-3/TRBV12-4	TRBD2	few	CASRHRTSGDTGELFF	TGTGCCAGCAGACACCGGACTAGCGGAGACACCGGGGAGCTGTTTTTT
TRBJ2-3	TRBV7-3	-	-	CASSLLARPTTLGADTDTQYF	TGTGCCAGCAGCTTATTAGCCAGGCCCACTACACTCGGAGCGGACACAGATACGCAGTATTTT
TRBJ2-2	TRBV29-1	TRBD1	many	CSVGLGQATGELFF	TGCAGCGTTGGGCTAGGACAGGCCACCGGGGAGCTGTTTTTT
TRBJ2-5	TRBV28	-	-	CASSQAEIQYF	TGTGCCAGCAGTCAGGCGGAGATCCAGTACTTC
TRBJ2-2	TRBV28	TRBD2	many	CASSSRGLAWTGELFF	TGTGCCAGCAGTTCCCGGGGACTAGCCTGGACCGGGGAGCTGTTTTTT
TRBJ2-3	TRBV28	-	few	CASSYLGPDTQYF	TGTGCCAGCAGTTACCTTGGGCCAGATACGCAGTATTTT
TRBJ1-4	TRBV5-1	-	-	CASSTTGTKNEKLFF	TGCGCCAGCAGCACCACCGGGACAAAAAATGAAAAACTGTTTTTT
TRBJ2-1	TRBV3-1	-	few	CASSRGNYNEQFF	TGTGCCAGCAGCCGTGGGAACTACAATGAGCAGTTCTTC
TRBJ2-7	TRBV7-8	TRBD2	-	CASSQPGLTNYEQYF	TGTGCCAGCAGCCAACCGGGACTAACTAACTACGAGCAGTACTTC
TRBJ2-2	TRBV7-3	TRBD2	few	CASSKTSGSTGELFF	TGTGCCAGCAGCAAGACTAGCGGGAGCACCGGGGAGCTGTTTTTT
TRBJ2-1	TRBV6-1	-	-	CASSDTGRGSYNEQFF	TGTGCCAGCAGTGATACAGGGAGAGGCTCCTACAATGAGCAGTTCTTC
TRBJ1-5	TRBV6-2/TRBV6-3	-	few	CASSDTYQPQHF	TGTGCCAGCAGTGACACCTATCAGCCCCAGCATTTT
TRBJ2-6	TRBV20-1	-	-	CSAQEQQAPSGANVLTF	TGCAGTGCACAGGAACAACAGGCACCCTCTGGGGCCAACGTCCTGACTTTC
TRBJ1-1	TRBV6-5	-	-	CASTPDRMNTEAFF	TGTGCCAGCACCCCTGACAGGATGAACACTGAAGCTTTCTTT
TRBJ2-3	TRBV29-1	-	-	CSVEASTHTDTQYF	TGCAGCGTTGAAGCCTCAACACACACAGATACGCAGTATTTT
TRBJ1-4	TRBV14	-	-	CASSPGQNEKLFF	TGTGCCAGCAGCCCAGGACAGAATGAAAAACTGTTTTTT
TRBJ2-1	TRBV6-2/TRBV6-3	TRBD2	few	CASSYNSGRKKEQFF	TGTGCCAGCAGTTACAATAGCGGGAGGAAGAAAGAGCAGTTCTTC
TRBJ2-5	TRBV11-2	TRBD2	few	CASRTSGDQETQYF	TGTGCCAGTAGGACGAGCGGGGATCAAGAGACCCAGTACTTC
TRBJ2-7	TRBV4-1	-	few	CASSQDPDTREQYF	TGCGCCAGCAGCCAAGATCCCGACACTCGTGAGCAGTACTTC
TRBJ1-3	TRBV12-3/TRBV12-4	-	-	CASSFRQQLSGNTIYF	TGTGCCAGCAGTTTTAGGCAACAGCTCTCTGGAAACACCATATATTTT
TRBJ2-5	TRBV7-2	-	once	CASSLGLPETQYF	TGTGCCAGCAGCTTGGGGTTACCAGAGACCCAGTACTTC
TRBJ2-3	TRBV10-3	-	-	CAISVEGGPADTQSF	TGTGCCATCAGTGTAGAAGGAGGGCCCGCAGATACGCAGTCTTTT
TRBJ2-1	TRBV28	-	few	CASSLFAGLSSYNEQFF	TGTGCCAGCAGTTTATTTGCGGGCCTCAGCTCCTACAATGAGCAGTTCTTC
TRBJ2-3	TRBV15	-	-	CATSREVTNTQYF	TGTGCCACCAGCAGAGAAGTAACAAATACGCAGTATTTT
TRBJ2-7	TRBV27	-	few	CASKGGGLYEQYF	TGTGCCAGCAAGGGAGGGGGCCTCTACGAGCAGTACTTC
TRBJ2-1	TRBV5-1	-	-	CASSPSLRTYNEQFF	TGCGCCAGCAGCCCCTCGCTACGGACCTACAATGAGCAGTTCTTC